These 16 T cell receptor beta chains originate from one sample sequenced in a study of cytomegalovirus exposure and HLA in healthy donors. A multiplex PCR was run with 60 Vbeta primers and 13 Jbeta primers. Measured with immunoSEQ multiplex PCR; TCRdb has only the in-frame clones, and not every one. The listing contains around 160,000 clones. The sequenced material came from PBMCs. The receptors originated from a woman aged 50 to 65 in good health and CMV-seronegative.

The rearrangement links TRBV29-1 to TRBJ2-5; 10 nucleotides match TRBD1. With 6 bases clipped from V and 5 bases from J, the junction kept 9 bases outside the gene matches. From germline, CDR1 is SQVTM and CDR2 ANQGSEA. The CDR3 consists of 14 residues. CDR3 sequence reads: CSVVSGTGDETQYF. As DNA, the CDR3 is TGCAGCGTCGTTTCCGGGACAGGGGACGAGACCCAGTACTTC.

The chain couples TRBV15 to TRBJ1-2; D unresolved. This CDR3 comprises 11 residues. V was shortened by 5 bases and J by 8 bases, with 9 bases between the two germline ends. Germline CDR1 and CDR2: LNHNV and YYDKDF (reference sequence). CDR3 loop: CATSSGRGYTF. The CDR3 coding sequence is TGTGCCACCAGCTCGGGAAGGGGCTACACCTTC.

The chain uses TRBV6-5 and TRBJ1-1; the match to TRBD1 covers 7 bases. This CDR3 spans 15 amino acids. V trimming: 6 bases; J trimming: 1 base; junction bases outside the gene matches: 8. Germline V CDR1 and CDR2: MNHEY, SVGAGI. CDR3 sequence (DNA): TGTGCCAGCAGCCTGACAGGGTTGACGAACACTGAAGCTTTCTTT. This gives the protein CASSLTGLTNTEAFF.

The rearrangement joins TRBV7-9 to TRBJ2-1; 7 positions match TRBD1. V lost 5 bases to trimming and J lost 2 bases; unmatched junction nucleotides: 3. The CDR3 totals 14 residues. CDR1 is SEHNR, CDR2 FQNEAQ, per germline (reference sequence). The CDR3 region has the DNA TGTGCCAGCAGCCCGACAGGGCCCTACAATGAGCAGTTCTTC. Encoded protein: CASSPTGPYNEQFF.

J is TRBJ1-3 and V is TRBV28; D not resolved. The CDR3 runs 16 residues. Germline V gene lookup returns CDR1 MDHEN and CDR2 SYDVKM. The V and J ends lost 1 base and 0 bases respectively, with 10 bases between them. The CDR3, as DNA: TGTGCCAGCAGTTTATTATCGGGGAACTCTGGAAACACCATATATTTT. Amino acids: CASSLLSGNSGNTIYF.

V and J are TRBV4-2 and TRBJ1-4; TRBD1 might be the D (6 bases). CDR1 is LGHNA, CDR2 YNFKEQ, per germline. The CDR3 extends over 13 amino acids. The V end was cut by 5 bases, the J end by 6 bases, with 10 bases between. The CDR3 here is CASSSGTYEKLFF. CDR3 DNA: TGTGCCAGCAGCTCCGGGACATATGAAAAACTGTTTTTT.

This rearrangement joins TRBV19 to TRBJ2-7, with TRBD1 matching 12 bases. The CDR3 sequence is 14 residues long. The germline gives CDR1 LNHDA, CDR2 SQIVND (reference sequence). The junction had 4 bases not matched to a gene; V was cut back by 5 bases and J by 5 bases. The chain's CDR3 is CASSDRDRGHEQYF. DNA for the CDR3: TGTGCCAGTAGTGACCGGGACAGGGGGCACGAGCAGTACTTC. Complete variable domain (other parts from reference TRBV19 and TRBJ2-7): DGGITQSPKYLFRKEGQNVTLSCEQNLNHDAMYWYRQDPGQGLRLIYYSQIVNDFQKGDIAEGYSVSREKKESFPLTVTSAQKNPTAFYLCASSDRDRGHEQYFGPGTRLTVT.

This chain uses TRBV7-9 with TRBJ1-2; D unresolved. Germline V gives CDR1 SEHNR, CDR2 FQNEAQ (reference sequence). Trimming removed 3 bases from V and 4 bases from J, with 9 bases in between. The CDR3 extends over 13 amino acids. The CDR3 region has the DNA TGTGCCAGCAGCTTTAACTCGTCCTATGGCTACACCTTC. The encoded protein is CASSFNSSYGYTF. The whole variable domain, remainder taken from reference TRBV7-9 and TRBJ1-2, is DTGVSQNPRHKITKRGQNVTFRCDPISEHNRLYWYRQTLGQGPEFLTYFQNEAQLEKSRLLSDRFSAERPKGSFSTLEIQRTEQGDSAMYLCASSFNSSYGYTFGSGTRLTVV.

This sequence joins TRBV4-3 and TRBJ1-1; tentative D call: TRBD1 (5 bases). Trimming removed 2 bases at V and 5 bases at J, with 9 bases between. This CDR3 spans 13 amino acids. Germline V gene data show CDR1 as LGHNA and CDR2 as YSLEER. CDR3: CASSQSGGTEAFF. For the CDR3, the DNA is TGCGCCAGCAGCCAATCGGGGGGTACTGAAGCTTTCTTT.

J is TRBJ1-5 and V is TRBV28; D remains unclear. Trimming removed 2 bases from V and 3 bases from J, with 8 bases in between. The germline V gene encodes CDR1 MDHEN and CDR2 SYDVKM. The CDR3 has 14 amino acids. The CDR3 nucleotides read TGTGCCAGCAGTTTACGGACTTTCAATCAGCCCCAGCATTTT. Its translation is CASSLRTFNQPQHF.

The chain links TRBV11-1 to TRBJ2-7, with D perhaps TRBD2 (6 bases). Germline V CDR1 and CDR2: SGHAT, FQDESV (reference sequence). The CDR3 sequence is 14 residues long. The V gene lost 3 bases and the J gene lost 0 bases, with 9 bases spanning the gap. The CDR3 spells CASSLGGNSYEQYF. The CDR3 DNA reads TGTGCCAGCAGCTTGGGCGGGAACTCCTACGAGCAGTACTTC.

The chain joins TRBV10-3 to TRBJ1-5; the match to TRBD1 covers 8 bases. V gave up 10 bases and J gave up 4 bases; unmatched junction bases: 9. Germline loops: CDR1 ENHRY, CDR2 SYGVKD. CDR3 size: 14 residues. This chain's CDR3 is CATDRQGTNQPQHF. The CDR3 region has the DNA TGTGCCACCGATAGACAGGGGACAAATCAGCCCCAGCATTTT.

The chain links TRBV19 to TRBJ2-2; 7 nucleotides align to TRBD1. V shed 3 bases, J shed 3 bases, and the junction held 4 bases outside the gene matches. CDR3 length equals 15 residues. Germline CDR1 reads LNHDA; CDR2 reads SQIVND (reference sequence). This CDR3 reads CASSIGGQYTGELFF. The CDR3 bases are TGTGCCAGTAGTATTGGGGGACAGTACACCGGGGAGCTGTTTTTT.

This rearrangement joins TRBV2 to TRBJ2-7; 14 bases are shared with TRBD2. J was trimmed by 6 bases and V by 7 bases; bases with no gene match: 5. This CDR3 is built from 14 residues. The V gene's germline CDR1 is SNHLY and CDR2 FYNNEI. CDR3 coding DNA: TGTGCCAGCACCCCGACTAGCGGGGGGGCCGAGCAGTACTTC. Translation: CASTPTSGGAEQYF.

This chain uses TRBV2 with TRBJ1-4; possibly TRBD1 for D (6 bases). The CDR3 covers 13 residues. CDR1 and CDR2 (germline): SNHLY, FYNNEI. V was trimmed by 6 bases and J by 8 bases, leaving 13 bases between them. CDR3 protein: CASSRGGLEKLFF. The DNA for the CDR3 is TGTGCCAGCAGCAGAGGGGGTTTGGAAAAACTGTTTTTT.

The V gene is TRBV2, the J gene TRBJ1-1, with a possible D match to TRBD1 (6 bases). V was shortened by 5 bases and J by 1 base, with 14 bases between the two germline ends. The CDR3 runs to 15 residues. The germline V gene encodes CDR1 SNHLY and CDR2 FYNNEI. CDR3 nucleotide sequence: TGTGCCAGCAGTAATATACAGGGTGGGAACACTGAAGCTTTCTTT. Translating it yields CASSNIQGGNTEAFF.